These T cell receptor beta chains were read from a single sample in a study of vaccination effects on CD4 cells after COVID-19. Their recognized antigens are unknown. Only in-frame clones appear in the TCRdb table, and some are missing; sequencing was by immunoSEQ multiplex PCR. The sample has tens of thousands of clones; more than 70% are singletons. The sample in question was CD4+ T cells from PBMCs cultured with HCoV-OC43 spike peptides, obtained before COVID-19 vaccination. Receptor source: a human donor who received a COVID-19 vaccine. Each CDR3 is given with its conserved first and last residue. Fields, in order: clone size, D gene, J gene, V gene, CDR3 protein, CDR3 DNA. D genes are given only for firm matches. Clone size is given for some rows only: seen once, a few or many times, or a class if the clone is expanded.

clone size: -
D gene: -
J gene: TRBJ2-5
V gene: TRBV10-2
CDR3 protein: CASSESMFGMTGFRETQYF
CDR3 DNA: TGCGCCAGCAGTGAGTCAATGTTCGGGATGACAGGCTTTCGAGAGACCCAGTACTTC

clone size: -
D gene: TRBD1
J gene: TRBJ2-2
V gene: TRBV5-1
CDR3 protein: CASNPTGGGTGELFF
CDR3 DNA: TGCGCCAGCAACCCGACAGGGGGGGGAACCGGGGAGCTGTTTTTT

clone size: -
D gene: TRBD1
J gene: TRBJ1-2
V gene: TRBV7-2
CDR3 protein: CASSLVVGTGDGNYGYTF
CDR3 DNA: TGTGCCAGCAGCTTGGTCGTTGGGACAGGCGACGGAAACTATGGCTACACCTTC

clone size: -
D gene: TRBD1
J gene: TRBJ2-3
V gene: TRBV2
CDR3 protein: CASTLQTTGVGTDTQYF
CDR3 DNA: TGTGCCAGCACCTTACAAACGACAGGGGTCGGCACAGATACGCAGTATTTT

clone size: -
D gene: TRBD1
J gene: TRBJ1-3
V gene: TRBV7-9
CDR3 protein: CASSLDRASGNTIYF
CDR3 DNA: TGTGCCAGCAGCTTGGACAGGGCATCTGGAAACACCATATATTTT

clone size: -
D gene: TRBD2
J gene: TRBJ2-5
V gene: TRBV6-2/TRBV6-3
CDR3 protein: CASSSRTSGGQETQYF
CDR3 DNA: TGTGCCAGCAGTTCCCGGACTAGCGGGGGCCAAGAGACCCAGTACTTC

clone size: -
D gene: TRBD2
J gene: TRBJ2-5
V gene: TRBV7-3
CDR3 protein: CASSQTGTSGQETQYF
CDR3 DNA: TGTGCCAGCAGCCAAACCGGGACTAGCGGGCAAGAGACCCAGTACTTC

clone size: few
D gene: TRBD2
J gene: TRBJ2-1
V gene: TRBV6-6
CDR3 protein: CASSPGTSGLSYNEQFF
CDR3 DNA: TGTGCCAGCAGTCCAGGGACTAGCGGGCTGTCCTACAATGAGCAGTTCTTC

clone size: few
D gene: -
J gene: TRBJ2-5
V gene: TRBV7-9
CDR3 protein: CASSEQLPDSETQYF
CDR3 DNA: TGTGCCAGCAGCGAACAGCTCCCGGATTCAGAGACCCAGTACTTC

clone size: -
D gene: -
J gene: TRBJ1-4
V gene: TRBV24-1
CDR3 protein: CATSDLWGDLFF
CDR3 DNA: TGTGCCACCAGTGATTTGTGGGGGGATCTGTTTTTT

clone size: -
D gene: -
J gene: TRBJ1-1
V gene: TRBV30
CDR3 protein: CAWSYRGNTEAFF
CDR3 DNA: TGTGCCTGGAGTTATAGAGGGAACACTGAAGCTTTCTTT

clone size: -
D gene: TRBD1
J gene: TRBJ1-5
V gene: TRBV19
CDR3 protein: CASTPDRARPPQHF
CDR3 DNA: TGTGCCAGTACCCCGGACAGGGCCCGTCCGCCCCAGCATTTT

clone size: -
D gene: TRBD2
J gene: TRBJ2-3
V gene: TRBV2
CDR3 protein: CASSSRTQRGGTDTQYF
CDR3 DNA: TGTGCCAGCAGTTCTAGAACACAGCGGGGGGGCACAGATACGCAGTATTTT

clone size: once
D gene: -
J gene: TRBJ1-5
V gene: TRBV28
CDR3 protein: CASSPSGGGPHQPQHF
CDR3 DNA: TGTGCCAGCAGTCCTTCCGGGGGAGGGCCCCATCAGCCCCAGCATTTT

clone size: -
D gene: TRBD1
J gene: TRBJ1-5
V gene: TRBV5-6
CDR3 protein: CASTSSGTGGPNQPQHF
CDR3 DNA: TGTGCCAGCACCTCCTCCGGGACAGGGGGCCCCAATCAGCCCCAGCATTTT

clone size: -
D gene: -
J gene: TRBJ2-5
V gene: TRBV5-1
CDR3 protein: CASSLGSSAGQETQYF
CDR3 DNA: TGCGCCAGCAGCTTGGGATCGTCGGCGGGACAAGAGACCCAGTACTTC

clone size: -
D gene: -
J gene: TRBJ1-5
V gene: TRBV18
CDR3 protein: CASSPGALNQPQHF
CDR3 DNA: TGTGCCAGCTCACCAGGGGCGTTGAATCAGCCCCAGCATTTT

clone size: once
D gene: -
J gene: TRBJ2-1
V gene: TRBV9
CDR3 protein: CASSVGRYTEQFF
CDR3 DNA: TGTGCCAGCAGCGTAGGCAGGTACACTGAGCAGTTCTTC

clone size: -
D gene: -
J gene: TRBJ1-2
V gene: TRBV14
CDR3 protein: CASSHLGTSATNYGYTF
CDR3 DNA: TGTGCCAGCAGCCACTTAGGGACGTCTGCAACTAACTATGGCTACACCTTC

clone size: -
D gene: -
J gene: TRBJ1-1
V gene: TRBV25-1
CDR3 protein: CASSEWVGVDTEAFF
CDR3 DNA: TGTGCCAGCAGTGAATGGGTGGGCGTTGACACTGAAGCTTTCTTT

clone size: -
D gene: -
J gene: TRBJ2-3
V gene: TRBV19
CDR3 protein: CASTMGQGTDTQYF
CDR3 DNA: TGTGCCAGTACCATGGGGCAGGGCACAGATACGCAGTATTTT

clone size: -
D gene: -
J gene: TRBJ1-6
V gene: TRBV25-1
CDR3 protein: CASTAGYSPLHF
CDR3 DNA: TGTGCCAGCACCGCAGGGTATTCACCCCTCCACTTT

clone size: -
D gene: TRBD1
J gene: TRBJ1-2
V gene: TRBV28
CDR3 protein: CASSPTGVRGYTF
CDR3 DNA: TGTGCCAGCAGTCCGACAGGGGTAAGGGGCTACACCTTC

clone size: -
D gene: -
J gene: TRBJ1-5
V gene: TRBV5-8
CDR3 protein: CASSLNRDQPQHF
CDR3 DNA: TGTGCCAGCAGCTTGAACAGGGATCAGCCCCAGCATTTT

clone size: -
D gene: -
J gene: TRBJ1-2
V gene: TRBV7-9
CDR3 protein: CASSLGSQGGHGYTF
CDR3 DNA: TGTGCCAGCAGCTTAGGTTCCCAAGGAGGCCATGGCTACACCTTC

clone size: once
D gene: -
J gene: TRBJ2-3
V gene: TRBV28
CDR3 protein: CASSLGGAQADTQYF
CDR3 DNA: TGTGCCAGCAGTTTAGGAGGTGCCCAAGCAGATACGCAGTATTTT

clone size: -
D gene: TRBD1
J gene: TRBJ2-5
V gene: TRBV19
CDR3 protein: CASSAGQGRWETQYF
CDR3 DNA: TGTGCCAGTAGTGCGGGACAGGGGAGGTGGGAGACCCAGTACTTC

clone size: -
D gene: TRBD2
J gene: TRBJ2-2
V gene: TRBV6-5
CDR3 protein: CASGSGGGGTGELFF
CDR3 DNA: TGTGCCAGCGGGAGTGGCGGGGGTGGCACCGGGGAGCTGTTTTTT

clone size: few
D gene: -
J gene: TRBJ2-2
V gene: TRBV21-1
CDR3 protein: CASSKLTATGELFF
CDR3 DNA: TGTGCCAGCAGCAAGCTGACAGCCACCGGGGAGCTGTTTTTT

clone size: -
D gene: -
J gene: TRBJ1-1
V gene: TRBV10-2
CDR3 protein: CASSVRVGNTEAFF
CDR3 DNA: TGCGCCAGCAGTGTGCGAGTAGGGAACACTGAAGCTTTCTTT

clone size: once
D gene: -
J gene: TRBJ2-3
V gene: TRBV15
CDR3 protein: CATSREIPGTDTQYF
CDR3 DNA: TGTGCCACCAGCAGAGAAATCCCAGGCACAGATACGCAGTATTTT

clone size: -
D gene: -
J gene: TRBJ1-1
V gene: TRBV7-2
CDR3 protein: CASSLIPKTEAFF
CDR3 DNA: TGTGCCAGCAGCTTAATTCCGAAGACTGAAGCTTTCTTT